Presented here are 25 T cell receptor beta chains from one specimen sequenced in a study of shared clonotypes between healthy human individuals. Only in-frame clones appear in the TCRdb table, and some are missing; sequencing was by immunoSEQ multiplex PCR. The sample holds about 870,000 clones, about 91% seen once. Naivety among CD8 cells was defined by CD45RO negativity and positive CCR7 selection, thereby excluding terminally differentiated effector memory CD45RA+ cells. Sequenced: naive CD8+ T cells sorted from blood. Receptors originate from a man aged 25-45 years in good health.

The chain has TRBV21-1 and TRBJ1-2. TRBV21-1 is annotated as a pseudogene. The CDR3 length is 14 residues. The CDR3 loop is CASTPEEARHGYTF. The CDR3 DNA is TGTGCCAGCACCCCCGAGGAGGCTCGTCATGGCTACACCTTC.

A single count supports this clone. V is TRBV14 and J is TRBJ2-1, with D possibly called TRBD1 or TRBD2 (8 bases each). Germline loops: CDR1 SGHDN, CDR2 FVKESK. The length of the CDR3 is 18 residues. The V end was cut by 4 bases, the J end by 7 bases, with 26 bases between. The CDR3 sequence is CASSPTGGADRVLNEQFF. CDR3 DNA sequence: TGTGCCAGCAGCCCCACGGGAGGGGCGGACAGGGTGTTGAATGAGCAGTTCTTC.

The chain joins TRBV5-1 to TRBJ2-1, with 10 bases that match TRBD2. Germline V lookup: CDR1 SGHRS, CDR2 YFSETQ. V gave up 0 bases and J gave up 5 bases; unmatched junction bases: 5. The CDR3 runs 16 residues. The DNA for the CDR3 is TGCGCCAGCAGCTTGGTGGGACTAGCGCGAGACAATGAGCAGTTCTTC. This encodes CASSLVGLARDNEQFF.

This rearrangement joins TRBV7-9 to TRBJ2-3; 10 bases fit TRBD1. The trim removed 8 bases at V and 3 bases at J, leaving 2 bases unmatched. Germline CDR1 is SEHNR and CDR2 is FQNEAQ (reference sequence). The CDR3 is 13 amino acids. CDR3 sequence: CASPGQGTDTQYF. CDR3 bases: TGTGCCAGCCCGGGACAGGGGACAGATACGCAGTATTTT.

The genes are TRBV6-5 and TRBJ2-7; 8 bases fit TRBD2. V gave up 10 bases and J gave up 3 bases; unmatched junction bases: 8. Germline V CDR1 and CDR2: MNHEY, SVGAGI. The CDR3 consists of 13 residues. CDR3 protein: CATVSGRGYEQYF. CDR3 in DNA: TGTGCCACCGTCAGCGGGAGAGGCTACGAGCAGTACTTC.

This clone has a single count. The V call is TRBV25-1, the J call TRBJ2-1, with TRBD1 identical over 7 bases. This CDR3 spans 15 amino acids. J lost 5 bases, V lost 6 bases, and 10 bases had no gene match. Germline-derived CDR1 and CDR2 are MGHDK and SYGVNS. The CDR3 DNA sequence: TGTGCCAGCAGGGAACGACAGGGAAAACACAATGAGCAGTTCTTC. Translation: CASRERQGKHNEQFF.

This clone has a handful of counts. This specimen includes other DNA sequences encoding the same CDR3. The chain couples TRBV4-1 to TRBJ1-5; tentative D call: TRBD1 (5 bases). V lost 0 bases and J 6 bases, leaving 6 bases between the germline ends. Germline lookup yields CDR1 MGHRA and CDR2 YSYEKL. This CDR3 has 13 amino acids. The CDR3 DNA reads as TGCGCCAGCAGCCAAGAGGGGGTTCAGCCCCAGCATTTT. Translating it yields CASSQEGVQPQHF.

This clone was seen only once. The gene calls are TRBV2 and TRBJ2-3; a weak D match, TRBD2 (6 bases). The CDR3 covers 17 residues. The germline CDR1 and CDR2 sequences are SNHLY and FYNNEI. Trimming took 4 bases from V and 0 from J, leaving 17 bases between them. The CDR3 region is CASSGPLAPSSTDTQYF. The CDR3 DNA follows: TGTGCCAGCAGTGGACCGCTAGCGCCATCAAGCACAGATACGCAGTATTTT.

This chain links TRBV2 with TRBJ2-1, with 10 bases identical to TRBD1. The CDR3 has 15 residues. V shed 7 bases, J shed 8 bases, and the junction held 11 bases outside the gene matches. Germline V CDR1 and CDR2: SNHLY, FYNNEI. The CDR3 bases are TGTGCCAGCAAGAGAGGACAGGGGGACATCGATGAGCAGTTCTTC. It translates to CASKRGQGDIDEQFF.

This chain joins TRBV27 and TRBJ2-7; tentatively, D is TRBD1 (5 bases). This CDR3 region has 13 residues. Germline V gene data show CDR1 as MNHEY and CDR2 as SMNVEV (reference sequence). V lost 5 bases and J lost 3, with 11 bases in between. In DNA form, the CDR3 reads TGTGCCAGCAGTCCCCAGGGTGGCTACGAGCAGTACTTC. Translated: CASSPQGGYEQYF.

The chain uses TRBV6-5 and TRBJ1-2, with TRBD1 matching over 7 bases. V was pared by 6 bases and J by 5 bases, with 3 bases of the junction left unmatched. There are 12 residues in the CDR3. Germline CDR1 and CDR2: MNHEY and SVGAGI. The CDR3 DNA follows: TGTGCCAGCAGCGACAGGGAGTATGGCTACACCTTC. This encodes CASSDREYGYTF.

The V and J genes are TRBV4-3 and TRBJ1-2, with TRBD1 as a possible D gene (5 bases). The CDR3 loop spans 14 amino acids. Germline V CDR1 and CDR2: LGHNA, YSLEER. Deletions cut 0 bases from V and 8 bases from J, with 13 bases between. The CDR3 here is CASSQDLGREGYTF. In nucleotides, the CDR3 is TGCGCCAGCAGCCAAGATCTGGGCAGGGAAGGCTACACCTTC.

The chain has TRBV4-1 and TRBJ2-3; D may be TRBD1 (5 bases). Germline CDR1 reads MGHRA; CDR2 reads YSYEKL. V shed 0 bases and J shed 4 bases, with 14 bases lying between them. The CDR3 has 16 amino acids. CDR3 nucleotides: TGCGCCAGCAGCCAAGAAGAGCAGGGAAGCGCAGATACGCAGTATTTT. Protein sequence: CASSQEEQGSADTQYF.

The J gene is TRBJ1-1, the V gene TRBV19; D gene ambiguous. V was pared by 3 bases and J by 2 bases, with 10 bases between. In germline, CDR1 is LNHDA, CDR2 SQIVND (reference sequence). CDR3 length equals 14 residues. This chain's CDR3 is CASSIVEGNTEAFF. DNA for the CDR3: TGTGCCAGTAGTATCGTTGAGGGAAACACTGAAGCTTTCTTT.

The J gene is TRBJ1-1, the V gene TRBV18, with D possibly TRBD1 on 5 matching bases. The length of the CDR3 is 14 residues. Germline V gene data show CDR1 as KGHSH and CDR2 as LQKENI. Deletions cut 4 bases from V and 2 bases from J, with 11 bases between. The CDR3 DNA sequence: TGTGCCAGCTCACTGGCGACAGTCAACACTGAAGCTTTCTTT. This gives the protein CASSLATVNTEAFF.

The chain couples TRBV5-6 to TRBJ2-1; possibly TRBD1 or TRBD2 for D (6 bases each). The V end lost 7 bases, the J end lost 2 bases, and 16 bases lay between the germline ends. Germline loops: CDR1 SGHDT, CDR2 YYEEEE. The CDR3 is 15 residues long. CDR3 sequence (DNA): TGTGCCAGCCAGGAGGGGGAAAGGCCCTACAATGAGCAGTTCTTC. Protein: CASQEGERPYNEQFF. Drawing the rest from reference TRBV5-6 and TRBJ2-1, the complete variable domain is DAGVTQSPTHLIKTRGQQVTLRCSPKSGHDTVSWYQQALGQGPQFIFQYYEEEERQRGNFPDRFSGHQFPNYSSELNVNALLLGDSALYLCASQEGERPYNEQFFGPGTRLTVL.

The chain combines TRBV11-2 with TRBJ1-1, with D possibly being TRBD1 (6 bases). Trimming pared 1 base from V and 3 bases from J, leaving 18 bases between. There are 17 residues in the CDR3. Germline-derived CDR1 and CDR2 are SGHAT and FQNNGV. In DNA, the CDR3 is TGTGCCAGCAGCTTAGGAGGGACACAAATTGGGGACACTGAAGCTTTCTTT. Amino acid sequence: CASSLGGTQIGDTEAFF.

The chain is built from TRBV9 and TRBJ2-1, with TRBD1 matching 7 bases. Germline V lookup: CDR1 SGDLS, CDR2 YYNGEE. This CDR3 has 15 residues. With 4 bases clipped from V and 2 bases from J, the junction kept 6 bases outside the gene matches. The CDR3 nucleotides read TGTGCCAGCAGCTTCCGGGACAGCCCCTACAATGAGCAGTTCTTC. Protein product: CASSFRDSPYNEQFF.

This clone was seen once. This CDR3 is CGTGARLAGVYEQFF. CDR3 nucleotide sequence: TGTGGGACTGGGGCACGACTAGCGGGAGTGTATGAGCAGTTCTTC. The chain combines TRBV6-6 with TRBJ2-1, with 12 bases fitting TRBD2. Per germline, CDR1 MNHNY and CDR2 SVGAGI (reference sequence). The CDR3 has 15 residues.

This chain uses TRBV7-9 with TRBJ2-1, with unresolved D. The CDR3 contains 12 residues. The V end was cut by 3 bases, the J end by 4 bases, with 4 bases between. Germline V CDR1 and CDR2: SEHNR, FQNEAQ (reference sequence). The CDR3 region is CASSFLYNEQFF. The DNA of the CDR3 is TGTGCCAGCAGCTTCTTATACAATGAGCAGTTCTTC.

The chain joins TRBV19 to TRBJ2-1, with a tentative D call TRBD1 (5 bases). The CDR3 totals 16 residues. V gave up 0 bases and J gave up 0 bases, with 9 bases separating them. CDR1 LNHDA and CDR2 SQIVND come from the germline V gene (reference sequence). For the CDR3, the DNA is TGTGCCAGTAGTATAGATCAGGGTAGCTCCTACAATGAGCAGTTCTTC. Its protein product is CASSIDQGSSYNEQFF.

With regard to this clone: Other DNA sequences in this specimen translate into the identical CDR3. The chain uses TRBV27 and TRBJ2-2; D is uncertain. CDR3 length: 14 amino acids. Trimming removed 3 bases from V and 2 bases from J, with 7 bases in between. CDR1 and CDR2 from the germline V gene are MNHEY and SMNVEV (reference sequence). DNA of the CDR3: TGTGCCAGCAGTTTCGGTAGTAACACCGGGGAGCTGTTTTTT. It translates to CASSFGSNTGELFF.

This chain connects TRBV5-8 to TRBJ2-2; D gene ambiguous. Germline CDR1 SGHTS, CDR2 YDEGEE. The CDR3 extends over 13 amino acids. The ends were cut back, 3 bases at V and 8 bases at J, with 11 bases in the middle. CDR3 coding DNA: TGTGCCAGCAGCTCGACTTTGACAGGGGAGCTGTTTTTT. Protein: CASSSTLTGELFF.

A few counts support this clone. This sequence joins TRBV20-1 and TRBJ2-7; D not resolved. The CDR3 loop spans 11 amino acids. Between the trimmed V and J ends, which lost 3 bases and 5 bases, there was a span of 8 bases. Per the germline V gene, CDR1 is DFQATT and CDR2 is SNEGSKA (reference sequence). The CDR3 reads CSARAGNEQYF. The CDR3 nucleotides are TGCAGTGCTAGGGCTGGGAACGAGCAGTACTTC.

V usage is TRBV28 and J usage is TRBJ2-1; 7 bases line up with TRBD2. The CDR3 extends over 14 amino acids. Germline V lookup: CDR1 MDHEN, CDR2 SYDVKM. With 2 bases clipped from V and 5 bases from J, the junction kept 3 bases outside the gene matches. The CDR3 bases are TGTGCCAGCAGTTTAATGCGGGAGAACAATGAGCAGTTCTTC. This gives the protein CASSLMRENNEQFF. Full variable domain (rest looked up from reference TRBV28 and TRBJ2-1): DVKVTQSSRYLVKRTGEKVFLECVQDMDHENMFWYRQDPGLGLRLIYFSYDVKMKEKGDIPEGYSVSREKKERFSLILESASTNQTSMYLCASSLMRENNEQFFGPGTRLTVL.